This T cell receptor (beta chain) originates from a study of blood T cell repertoires in COVID-19. Study-level information: The samples span acute and convalescent COVID-19 from the United States, Italy and Spain.

Per the original data handling: Reference gene primer amplification yielded estimated nucleated cell counts. The protocol was immunoSEQ multiplex PCR, while the TCRdb copy is restricted to in-frame clones and leaves out a portion. Clonal size and the V and J genes are those of that table, whereas D and trimming came from the DNA. The sample lists 35,000 to 55,000 clones; roughly four fifths were seen once. CDR1 is LGHDT, CDR2 YNNKEL, per germline (reference sequence). With 1 base clipped from V and 2 bases from J, the junction kept 2 bases outside the gene matches. The CDR3 has 14 residues. V gene TRBV3-1 (or the pseudogene TRBV3-2) combines with J gene TRBJ2-7; TRBD1 aligns across 7 bases. Sequenced: peripheral blood. The receptor comes from a man between 60 and 70 years old with active COVID-19. The CDR3 reads CASSQGRGPYEQYF. The DNA for the CDR3 is TGTGCCAGCAGCCAAGGAAGGGGGCCCTACGAGCAGTACTTC.